This TCR beta chain was identified in a study of cytomegalovirus exposure and HLA in healthy donors. The V gene end was trimmed by 4 bases and the J gene end by 4 bases; junction bases not matched to a gene: 5. The CDR3 has 14 residues. Germline CDR1 and CDR2: SGHNT and YYREEE (reference sequence). This clone occurred a few times. Primers included in the PCR were 60 Vbeta and 13 Jbeta primers. Sequenced by immunoSEQ multiplex PCR; TCRdb stores in-frame clones only, minus some. The sample consists of about 190,000 clones, over 70% of them appearing once. The J gene is TRBJ2-5, the V gene TRBV5-4, with 9 bases aligning to TRBD1. The receptor was derived from a woman in her twenties or thirties in good health and CMV-seropositive. Sequencing input: PBMCs. CDR3 loop: CASSPGQGGETQYF. CDR3 sequence (DNA): TGTGCCAGCAGCCCGGGACAGGGTGGAGAGACCCAGTACTTC.